The T cell receptor (beta chain) under discussion was sequenced for a study of blood T cell repertoires in COVID-19 (dated by TCRdb to 2018 to 2021). At the level of the whole study: Samples covering the acute and convalescent phases of COVID-19 were provided by collaborators in the United States, Italy and Spain. The prospective study material was composed of cDNA or gDNA derived from T cells, B-cell-depleted T cells, or PBMCs. The dataset comprised deeply sampled blood TCRbeta repertoires from subjects exposed to, actively infected with, or recovered from COVID-19. The repertoires were released in a freely available public database intended as a resource for research on the immune response to SARS-CoV-2. Samples came from the ongoing ImmuneRACE study (first 160 participants) plus 1,254 subjects from 6 global collaborators. Sample metadata almost always included a de-identified subject ID, COVID-19 status, age in years and sex. Where available, HLA class I and class II types were taken from metadata supplied by the sample provider and were not determined by assay-based typing.

Note on this clone: This receptor's antigen is unknown. Within one base of it there is no much larger clone, and no base qualities were kept. This same CDR3 is encoded by further DNA sequences in the sample.

Summary of the overall study and its limitations: How much clinical and demographic metadata was included differed by source and by participant, and the metadata was provided uncurated.

At the junction V is shortened by 5 bases and J by 8 bases; bases outside the gene matches: 6. The CDR3 covers 14 residues, taking in both the cysteine and the phenylalanine. CDR3 DNA only is kept here, 42 bases in frame from base 1. CDR1 MDHEN and CDR2 SYDVKM are derived from the germline V gene. Collaborating institutions collected whole blood in K2EDTA tubes following their own protocols. For TCRbeta analysis, collaborators shipped samples as frozen whole blood, isolated PBMCs, or DNA extracted from either of those sample types. The immunoSEQ Assay, a bias-controlled multiplex PCR, was used to amplify TCRbeta CDR3 regions from genomic DNA. In the original analysis: Within the assay, amplification of reference gene primers was used to estimate how many nucleated cells each sample contained. To quantify the absolute abundance of each unique TCRbeta CDR3 rearrangement, sequence reads were collapsed and filtered. For each sample, productive Simpson clonality was calculated as the square root of Simpson's diversity index across productive rearrangements. TCRdb took over this immuneACCESS table, retaining in-frame rearrangements with V and J assigned. Such tables are incomplete; in checked studies, under half of the missing clones stem from an unresolved V gene, and the remainder is unexplained. V and J calls and clone size come straight from that table; D and trimming were deduced from the DNA. This sample comprises 270,000 or so clones, less than 85% of them detected only once. The ten largest clones capture about 3% of the sample.

Sequenced input: peripheral blood. The chain links TRBV28 with TRBJ1-2, with TRBD1 matching 12 junction bases. The sequence derives from a young woman with acute or convalescent COVID-19. The nucleotides are TGTGCCAGCAGTCTGGGACAGGGGGCGAGAGGCTACACCTTC. Translated, it gives CASSLGQGARGYTF.